This is a list of T cell receptor beta chains from one sample in a study of glioma-infiltrating T cells after dendritic cell vaccination. Clones were read by immunoSEQ multiplex PCR, and TCRdb kept only the in-frame ones, dropping some. The profile covers tens of thousands of clones, with about four fifths appearing a single time and 2.1% taken by the ten largest. Source: blood, taken before dendritic cell vaccination. Receptors originate from a human donor with glioblastoma. Each CDR3 is given without its conserved first and last residue. The order of the fields is J gene, D gene, V gene, CDR3 protein. The D gene is left open where the match is weak.

TRBJ2-3 TRBD2 TRBV9 ASTALAGNTDTQY
TRBJ1-5 NA TRBV6-5 ASSPDSNNQPQH
TRBJ1-5 NA TRBV19 ASSIFHSGGSNQPQH
TRBJ1-6 NA TRBV6-1 ASRPGVYNSPLH
TRBJ1-4 NA TRBV7-2 ASRGGAVGEKLF
TRBJ2-1 NA TRBV6-5 ASGFLDSANEQF
TRBJ1-1 NA TRBV7-9 ASSLVSRAAF
TRBJ1-2 TRBD1 TRBV7-9 ASSYGTEPYYGYT
TRBJ1-1 NA TRBV2 ASSQGYLSGDTEAF
TRBJ2-4 NA TRBV5-4 ASSKESHIQY
TRBJ2-7 NA TRBV19 ASSVGPVYEQY
TRBJ1-1 NA TRBV19 ASSMRGGNTEAF
TRBJ2-2 NA TRBV19 ASSADRKTGELF
TRBJ1-3 TRBD1 TRBV5-5 ASSSSQGTGNTIY
TRBJ2-1 TRBD1 TRBV6-5 ASSYSGTGYNEQF
TRBJ1-5 NA TRBV6-5 ASSKQPGYQPQH
TRBJ1-5 NA TRBV4-1 ASSPEGRASNQPQH
TRBJ1-3 NA TRBV11-2 ASSLDSGTRGNTIY
TRBJ2-7 TRBD2 TRBV2 ASRSTSGVLYEQY
TRBJ2-7 NA TRBV6-6 ASRRISYEQY
TRBJ2-7 NA TRBV28 ASSTEGGGTALYEQY
TRBJ1-5 NA TRBV11-2 ASSFAGQPQH
TRBJ2-7 TRBD1 TRBV6-5 ASSYSRQGAGYEQY
TRBJ1-6 TRBD1 TRBV19 ASSHPGTGDSSYNSPLH
TRBJ1-4 NA TRBV5-4 ASSLGGAAGEKLF
TRBJ2-3 TRBD1 TRBV29-1 SELTGDTQY
TRBJ2-7 TRBD1 TRBV10-3 AISSAGTGGEQY
TRBJ2-1 TRBD1 TRBV4-1 ASSQVLTGANFEQF
TRBJ2-2 TRBD2 TRBV5-1 ASSSSVAGGSTGELF